What follows are 4 T cell receptor beta chains derived from one specimen sequenced in a study of response to subunit inactivated influenza vaccine. Using its own MiXCR run on the RT-PCR reads, TCRdb lists one record per CDR3 protein. Among about 650,000 distinct CDR3 sequences, 14% were seen once, and the ten largest hold 7.6%. The material was PBMCs from blood, obtained 14 to 15 days before vaccination. These TCRs come from a man aged 50 or older who received an inactivated influenza vaccine.

This clonotype was counted ten times or more. V and J are TRBV12-3 or TRBV12-4 and TRBJ1-1; D is undetermined. V lost 6 bases and J lost 2, with 13 bases in between. The CDR3 is 14 amino acids. In nucleotides, the CDR3 is TGTGCCAGCAGCCCTTTAACCAGAAACACTGAAGCTTTCTTT. It is translated as CASSPLTRNTEAFF.

This chain links TRBV6-1 with TRBJ2-3; 10 nucleotides match TRBD2. With V trimmed by 8 bases and J by 1 base, 3 bases remained unmatched. Germline CDR1 reads MNHNS; CDR2 reads SASEGT. This CDR3 is built from 14 residues. The CDR3 loop reads CASHSGGRTDTQYF. DNA of the CDR3: TGTGCCAGCCATAGCGGGGGGCGCACAGATACGCAGTATTTT.

The chain uses TRBV5-5 and TRBJ2-7; tentatively, D is TRBD1 (5 bases). CDR1 is SGHKS, CDR2 YYEKEE, per germline (reference sequence). The CDR3 consists of 14 residues. The V end was cut by 3 bases, the J end by 7 bases, with 17 bases between. The CDR3 coding sequence is TGTGCCAGCAGCTCGGTGGTGGGGCCAAGGGAGCAGTACTTC. Translated, it gives CASSSVVGPREQYF.

This clonotype was counted between two and nine times. One end of the junction does not line up with germline, which may come from a read error. The genes are TRBV12-3 or TRBV12-4 and TRBJ2-7; TRBD2 might be the D (6 bases). The CDR3 has 11 amino acids. CDR3 sequence (DNA): TGTGCCAGCAGTTTGGGGCTAGCGTTAACCTTC. This encodes CASSLGLALTF.